Below are 23 T cell receptor beta chains sequenced from a single sample in a study of identifying expanded T cells in peripheral blood. TCRdb's table, derived via immunoSEQ multiplex PCR, lists solely in-frame clones and lacks some. The sample consists of approximately 130,000 clones, roughly 82% of them appearing once. The material sequenced was blood. The receptors were sampled from a person aged 18 to 75 in good health.

The CDR3 bases are TGTGCCAGCTCACCAGGCGGGACAGGGAATCAGCCCCAGCATTTT. Translating it yields CASSPGGTGNQPQHF. This sequence joins TRBV18 and TRBJ1-5, with 9 bases identical to TRBD1. With V trimmed by 2 bases and J by 4 bases, 3 bases remained unmatched. CDR1 and CDR2 from the germline V gene are KGHSH and LQKENI. The CDR3 is 15 amino acids.

The chain recombines TRBV7-2 with TRBJ1-1, with D tentatively TRBD1 (5 bases). Per the germline V gene, CDR1 is SGHTA and CDR2 is FQGNSA. Trimming cost V 5 bases and J 0 bases, with 16 bases left between them. The CDR3 loop spans 16 amino acids. The CDR3 spells CASSLTPTEMNTEAFF. For the CDR3, the DNA is TGTGCCAGCAGCCTAACCCCGACAGAAATGAACACTGAAGCTTTCTTT.

J is TRBJ2-5 and V is TRBV6-5; D remains ambiguous. Germline assignment: CDR1 MNHEY and CDR2 SVGAGI. CDR3 length equals 13 residues. Trimming stripped 2 bases from V and 3 bases from J, with 7 bases between. The CDR3 loop reads CASSYRQKETQYF. For the CDR3, the DNA is TGTGCCAGCAGTTACAGGCAGAAAGAGACCCAGTACTTC.

The V call is TRBV7-8, the J call TRBJ1-2; possibly TRBD1 for D (5 bases). This CDR3 region has 15 residues. V was trimmed by 6 bases and J by 4 bases, leaving 18 bases between them. Germline CDR1 and CDR2: SGHVS and FQNEAQ. The CDR3, as DNA: TGTGCCAGCAGTCCAGGGCGACAACCTCGCTATGGCTACACCTTC. Translation gives CASSPGRQPRYGYTF.

On this clone itself: The DNA is omitted, as the CDR3 cannot be located on it reliably, and the CDR3 follows TCRdb's listing. This chain uses TRBV12-2 with TRBJ1-2. TRBV12-2 is an annotated pseudogene. The CDR3 is made up of 19 amino acids, end residues included. The CDR3 protein is CDHTRGREWAGGTHYGYTF.

This chain joins TRBV7-6 and TRBJ2-2; 7 nucleotides line up with TRBD1. V lost 5 bases to trimming and J lost 5 bases; unmatched junction nucleotides: 8. Germline V gene data show CDR1 as SGHVS and CDR2 as FNYEAQ. CDR3 length equals 15 residues. CDR3 in amino acids: CASSPRDRDTGELFF. CDR3 DNA: TGTGCCAGCAGCCCACGCGACAGGGATACCGGGGAGCTGTTTTTT.

In its sample, this clone was seen once. This sequence joins TRBV5-4 and TRBJ1-1; TRBD1 might be the D (6 bases). The CDR3 length is 16 residues. Trimming stripped 10 bases from V and 3 bases from J, with 25 bases between. Germline V lookup: CDR1 SGHNT, CDR2 YYREEE (reference sequence). DNA for the CDR3: TGTGCCTCCTCCCCCAGGGGATGGGGCCACGACACTGAAGCTTTCTTT. Protein: CASSPRGWGHDTEAFF.

Of note for this clone: The junction shows a germline mismatch at one end, possibly a read error. J is TRBJ1-2 and V is TRBV7-2; D is possibly TRBD1 (5 bases). The V gene's germline CDR1 is SGHTA and CDR2 FQGNSA. The CDR3 has 12 residues. The CDR3 region is CASSSTGGVPHF. The DNA for the CDR3 is TGTGCCAGCAGCTCAACGGGAGGGGTCCCCCACTTC.

This chain links TRBV4-3 with TRBJ1-2; TRBD1 might be the D (5 bases). The V gene's germline CDR1 is LGHNA and CDR2 YSLEER. The V end lost 0 bases, the J end lost 5 bases, and 13 bases lay between the germline ends. The CDR3 loop spans 15 amino acids. The CDR3 nucleotides read TGCGCCAGCAGCCAAGACCCGGGACTTTTGTATGGCTACACCTTC. This codes for CASSQDPGLLYGYTF.

This chain connects TRBV10-3 to TRBJ1-4; 7 bases agree with TRBD1. Germline CDR1 is ENHRY and CDR2 is SYGVKD. V shed 6 bases, J shed 4 bases, and the junction held 2 bases outside the gene matches. CDR3 length equals 13 residues. The CDR3 protein is CAIRGTDNEKLFF. CDR3 nucleotides: TGTGCCATCAGAGGGACAGATAATGAAAAACTGTTTTTT.

The J gene is TRBJ2-7, the V gene TRBV5-1; the D is unclear. Trimming shortened V by 4 bases and J by 5 bases, and 16 bases separated the two germline ends. The CDR3 has 14 amino acids. CDR1 and CDR2 from the germline V gene are SGHRS and YFSETQ. The CDR3 nucleotides read TGCGCCAGCAGCGAAAACAGAATCTACCACGAGCAGTACTTC. It translates to CASSENRIYHEQYF. Looking up the rest from reference TRBV5-1 and TRBJ2-7 gives the full variable domain: KAGVTQTPRYLIKTRGQQVTLSCSPISGHRSVSWYQQTPGQGLQFLFEYFSETQRNKGNFPGRFSGRQFSNSRSEMNVSTLELGDSALYLCASSENRIYHEQYFGPGTRLTVT.

This sequence joins TRBV27 and TRBJ1-5, with TRBD1 identical over 9 bases. The CDR3 totals 13 residues. The V and J ends lost 4 bases and 7 bases, in that order; junction bases with no gene match: 2. Germline CDR1 and CDR2: MNHEY and SMNVEV (reference sequence). CDR3 region: CASSWTGAQPQHF. The CDR3 nucleotides are TGTGCCAGCAGTTGGACAGGGGCGCAGCCCCAGCATTTT.

The genes are TRBV21-1 and TRBJ2-2; the DNA was not used to check the table's D call, TRBD2. TRBV21-1 is marked as a pseudogene. The CDR3 spans 17 residues. The CDR3 coding sequence is TGTGCCAGCAGCAAAGAAGGGTGGGACTCGAACACCGGGGAGCTGTTTTTT. This gives the protein CASSKEGWDSNTGELFF.

The chain couples TRBV5-4 to TRBJ1-2; TRBD1 is a possible D gene (6 bases). With 2 bases removed from V and 5 bases from J, the gap between germline ends came to 13 bases. Germline CDR1 reads SGHNT; CDR2 reads YYREEE (reference sequence). The CDR3 consists of 14 residues. The CDR3 nucleotides read TGTGCCAGCAGCTTCGGGACAAATACATATGGCTACACCTTC. It codes for CASSFGTNTYGYTF.

The genes are TRBV6-5 and TRBJ2-2; D remains ambiguous. Trimming shortened V by 2 bases and J by 3 bases, and 4 bases separated the two germline ends. CDR1 is MNHEY, CDR2 SVGAGI, per germline. The CDR3 length is 13 residues. Here the CDR3 DNA reads TGTGCCAGCAGTTACCCCTACACCGGGGAGCTGTTTTTT. Its translation: CASSYPYTGELFF.

CDR3 sequence (DNA): TGTGCCAGCAGCTTATCAGGACCCACACGAAGGCAGTTCTTC. Residues: CASSLSGPTRRQFF. The chain couples TRBV7-9 to TRBJ2-1; D ambiguous. The CDR3 covers 14 residues. Germline V gene sequence: CDR1 SEHNR, CDR2 FQNEAQ (reference sequence). The V end lost 2 bases, the J end lost 12 bases, and 17 bases lay between the germline ends. Complete variable domain (other parts from reference TRBV7-9 and TRBJ2-1): DTGVSQNPRHKITKRGQNVTFRCDPISEHNRLYWYRQTLGQGPEFLTYFQNEAQLEKSRLLSDRFSAERPKGSFSTLEIQRTEQGDSAMYLCASSLSGPTRRQFFGPGTRLTVL.

The V gene is TRBV15, the J gene TRBJ1-3; TRBD1 is a possible D gene (5 bases). Trimming left V 5 bases short and J 3 bases short, with 8 bases between. CDR1 is LNHNV, CDR2 YYDKDF, per germline (reference sequence). The CDR3 has 13 amino acids. The CDR3 loop reads CATSFQGGNTIYF. For the CDR3, the DNA is TGTGCCACCAGCTTCCAGGGTGGAAACACCATATATTTT.

The J gene is TRBJ1-1, the V gene TRBV6-6; the D gene is possibly TRBD1 (5 bases). The CDR3 contains 15 residues. Germline lookup yields CDR1 MNHNY and CDR2 SVGAGI (reference sequence). Trimming stripped 4 bases from V and 1 base from J, with 13 bases between. CDR3 sequence: CASSLPHGGNTEAFF. The CDR3 nucleotides are TGTGCCAGCAGTTTGCCCCACGGGGGGAACACTGAAGCTTTCTTT.

The chain links TRBV15 to TRBJ1-3, with no clear D. Germline lookup yields CDR1 LNHNV and CDR2 YYDKDF (reference sequence). The length of the CDR3 is 15 residues. Trimming cost V 0 bases and J 5 bases, with 11 bases left between them. The DNA for the CDR3 is TGTGCCACCAGCAGAGATTTGGGCCACCGAAACACCATATATTTT. Protein: CATSRDLGHRNTIYF.

This CDR3 is CATSTRDRENIQYF. The CDR3 DNA reads as TGTGCCACCAGCACACGGGACAGGGAAAACATTCAGTACTTC. The chain employs TRBV15 and TRBJ2-4; TRBD1 matches at 9 bases. Germline trimming cut 4 bases from V and 5 bases from J; bases unmatched to any gene: 3. Looked up from germline, CDR1 is LNHNV and CDR2 is YYDKDF (reference sequence). The length of the CDR3 is 14 residues. Combining the CDR3 with reference TRBV15 and TRBJ2-4 gives the whole variable domain DAMVIQNPRYQVTQFGKPVTLSCSQTLNHNVMYWYQQKSSQAPKLLFHYYDKDFNNEADTPDNFQSRRPNTSFCFLDIRSPGLGDTAMYLCATSTRDRENIQYFGAGTRLSVL.

The J gene is TRBJ1-5, the V gene TRBV27; 10 bases are a match to TRBD1. The CDR3 contains 15 residues. Germline values: CDR1 MNHEY, CDR2 SMNVEV (reference sequence). Trimming removed 8 bases from V and 5 bases from J; junction bases left unmatched: 9. The CDR3 DNA is TGTGCCAGCGCGCCGGACAGGGGGTGGGATCAGCCCCAGCATTTT. Its protein product is CASAPDRGWDQPQHF.

The chain couples TRBV7-2 to TRBJ2-2; the match to TRBD2 covers 10 bases. Per the germline V gene, CDR1 is SGHTA and CDR2 is FQGNSA. With V trimmed by 1 base and J by 7 bases, 6 bases remained unmatched. The CDR3 sequence is 16 residues long. CDR3 region: CASSLVVAGGIGELFF. The CDR3 nucleotides are TGTGCCAGCAGCTTAGTTGTAGCGGGGGGTATCGGGGAGCTGTTTTTT. The whole variable domain, filled in from reference TRBV7-2 and TRBJ2-2, reads GAGVSQSPSNKVTEKGKDVELRCDPISGHTALYWYRQSLGQGLEFLIYFQGNSAPDKSGLPSDRFSAERTGGSVSTLTIQRTQQEDSAVYLCASSLVVAGGIGELFFGEGSRLTVL.

This chain links TRBV6-1 with TRBJ2-5, with TRBD1 matching 9 bases. This CDR3 is 14 amino acids long. V lost 6 bases and J lost 5; bases outside the gene matches: 7. CDR1 and CDR2 from the germline V gene are MNHNS and SASEGT. In nucleotides, the CDR3 is TGTGCCAGCAGCAACAGGGGGCGGTCGGAGACCCAGTACTTC. Encoded protein: CASSNRGRSETQYF.